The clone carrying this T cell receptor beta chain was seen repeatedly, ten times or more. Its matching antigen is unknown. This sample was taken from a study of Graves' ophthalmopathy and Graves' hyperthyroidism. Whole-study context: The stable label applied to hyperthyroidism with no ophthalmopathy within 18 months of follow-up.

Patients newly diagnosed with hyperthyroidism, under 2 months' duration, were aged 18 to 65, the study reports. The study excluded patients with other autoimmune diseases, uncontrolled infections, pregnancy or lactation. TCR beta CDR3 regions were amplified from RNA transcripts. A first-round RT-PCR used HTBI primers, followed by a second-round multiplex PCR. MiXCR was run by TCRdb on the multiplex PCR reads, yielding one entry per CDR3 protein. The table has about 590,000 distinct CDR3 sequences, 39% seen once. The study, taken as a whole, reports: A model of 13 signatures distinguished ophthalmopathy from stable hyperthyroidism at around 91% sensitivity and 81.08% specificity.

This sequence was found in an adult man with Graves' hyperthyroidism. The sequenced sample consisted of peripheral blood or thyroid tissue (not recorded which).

CDR3 sequence (DNA): TGTGCCAGCAGCTCAGGGGCGGGTCAGCCCCAGCATTTT. Protein: CASSSGAGQPQHF. This chain joins TRBV7-6 and TRBJ1-5, with D tentatively TRBD1 (6 bases). V shed 4 bases and J shed 6 bases, with 10 bases lying between them. This CDR3 contains 13 residues. Germline V CDR1 and CDR2: SGHVS, FNYEAQ.